This T cell receptor beta chain was retrieved from a study of neurological immune-mediated disorders. The CDR3 has 17 amino acids. Germline V gives CDR1 DFQATT, CDR2 SNEGSKA (reference sequence). V lost 0 bases and J 1 base, leaving 15 bases between the germline ends. Time point defined: technical triplicate 3. At least ten counts were recorded for this clonotype. From the 5' RACE reads, TCRdb called clonotypes with MiXCR, one entry per CDR3 protein. In the table there are some 30,000 distinct CDR3 sequences, approximately 16% of which are singletons. This chain uses TRBV20-1 with TRBJ2-2; D might be TRBD1 (5 bases). This receptor was taken from a female donor with HTLV-1-associated myelopathy (HAM/TSP). The sample was CD4+ T cells from blood. Here the CDR3 reads CSARDQQAFGNTGELFF. Here the CDR3 DNA reads TGCAGTGCTAGAGACCAACAGGCATTTGGGAACACCGGGGAGCTGTTTTTT.